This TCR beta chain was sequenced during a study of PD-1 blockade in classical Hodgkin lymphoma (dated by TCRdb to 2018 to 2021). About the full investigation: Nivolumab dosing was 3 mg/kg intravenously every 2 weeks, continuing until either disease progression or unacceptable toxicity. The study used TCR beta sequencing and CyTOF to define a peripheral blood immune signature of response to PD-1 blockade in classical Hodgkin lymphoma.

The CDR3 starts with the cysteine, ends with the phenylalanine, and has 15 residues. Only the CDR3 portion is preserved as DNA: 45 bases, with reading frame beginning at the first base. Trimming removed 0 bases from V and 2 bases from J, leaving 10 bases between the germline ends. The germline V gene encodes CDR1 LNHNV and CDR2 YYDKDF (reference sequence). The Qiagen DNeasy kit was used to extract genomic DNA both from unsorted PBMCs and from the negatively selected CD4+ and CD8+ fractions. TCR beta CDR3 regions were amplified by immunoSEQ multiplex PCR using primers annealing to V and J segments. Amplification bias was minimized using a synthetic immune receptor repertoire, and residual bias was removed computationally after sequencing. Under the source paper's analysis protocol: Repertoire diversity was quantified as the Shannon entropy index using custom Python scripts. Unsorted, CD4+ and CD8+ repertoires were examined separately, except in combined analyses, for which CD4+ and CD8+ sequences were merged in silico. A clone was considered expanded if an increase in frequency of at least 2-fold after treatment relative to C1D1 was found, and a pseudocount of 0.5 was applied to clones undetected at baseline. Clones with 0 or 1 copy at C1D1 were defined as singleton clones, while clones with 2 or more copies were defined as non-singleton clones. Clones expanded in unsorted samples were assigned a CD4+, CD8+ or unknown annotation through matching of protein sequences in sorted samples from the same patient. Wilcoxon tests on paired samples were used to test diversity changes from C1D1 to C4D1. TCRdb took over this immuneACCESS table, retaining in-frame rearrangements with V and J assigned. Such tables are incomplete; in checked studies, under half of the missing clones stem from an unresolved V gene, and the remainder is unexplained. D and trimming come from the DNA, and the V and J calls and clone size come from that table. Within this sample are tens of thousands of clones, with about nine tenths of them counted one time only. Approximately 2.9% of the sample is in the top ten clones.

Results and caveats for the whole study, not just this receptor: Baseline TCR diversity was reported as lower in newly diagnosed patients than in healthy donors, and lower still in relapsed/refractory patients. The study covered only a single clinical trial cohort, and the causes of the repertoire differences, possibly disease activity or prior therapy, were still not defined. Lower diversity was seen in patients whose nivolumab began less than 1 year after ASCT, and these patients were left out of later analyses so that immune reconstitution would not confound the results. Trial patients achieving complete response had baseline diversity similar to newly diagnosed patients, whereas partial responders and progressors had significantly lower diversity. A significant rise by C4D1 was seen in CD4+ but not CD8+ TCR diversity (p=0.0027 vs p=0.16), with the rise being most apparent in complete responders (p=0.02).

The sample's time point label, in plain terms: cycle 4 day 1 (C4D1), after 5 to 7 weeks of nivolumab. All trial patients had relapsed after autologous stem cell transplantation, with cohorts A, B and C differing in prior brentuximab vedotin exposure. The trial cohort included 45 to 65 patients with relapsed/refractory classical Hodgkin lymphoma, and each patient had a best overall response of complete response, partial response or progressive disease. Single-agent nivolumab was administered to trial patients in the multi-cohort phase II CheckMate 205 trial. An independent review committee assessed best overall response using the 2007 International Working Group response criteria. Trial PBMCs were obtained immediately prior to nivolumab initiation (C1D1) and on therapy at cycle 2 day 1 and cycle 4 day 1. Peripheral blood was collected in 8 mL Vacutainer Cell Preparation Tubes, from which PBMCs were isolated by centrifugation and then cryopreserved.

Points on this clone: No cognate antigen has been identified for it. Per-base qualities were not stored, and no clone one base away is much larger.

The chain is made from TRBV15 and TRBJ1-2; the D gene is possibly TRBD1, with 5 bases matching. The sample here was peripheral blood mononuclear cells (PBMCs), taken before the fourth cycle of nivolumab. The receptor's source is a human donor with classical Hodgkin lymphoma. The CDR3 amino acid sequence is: CATSRDVRDNYGYTF. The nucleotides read TGTGCCACCAGCAGAGATGTCAGGGACAACTATGGCTACACCTTC.